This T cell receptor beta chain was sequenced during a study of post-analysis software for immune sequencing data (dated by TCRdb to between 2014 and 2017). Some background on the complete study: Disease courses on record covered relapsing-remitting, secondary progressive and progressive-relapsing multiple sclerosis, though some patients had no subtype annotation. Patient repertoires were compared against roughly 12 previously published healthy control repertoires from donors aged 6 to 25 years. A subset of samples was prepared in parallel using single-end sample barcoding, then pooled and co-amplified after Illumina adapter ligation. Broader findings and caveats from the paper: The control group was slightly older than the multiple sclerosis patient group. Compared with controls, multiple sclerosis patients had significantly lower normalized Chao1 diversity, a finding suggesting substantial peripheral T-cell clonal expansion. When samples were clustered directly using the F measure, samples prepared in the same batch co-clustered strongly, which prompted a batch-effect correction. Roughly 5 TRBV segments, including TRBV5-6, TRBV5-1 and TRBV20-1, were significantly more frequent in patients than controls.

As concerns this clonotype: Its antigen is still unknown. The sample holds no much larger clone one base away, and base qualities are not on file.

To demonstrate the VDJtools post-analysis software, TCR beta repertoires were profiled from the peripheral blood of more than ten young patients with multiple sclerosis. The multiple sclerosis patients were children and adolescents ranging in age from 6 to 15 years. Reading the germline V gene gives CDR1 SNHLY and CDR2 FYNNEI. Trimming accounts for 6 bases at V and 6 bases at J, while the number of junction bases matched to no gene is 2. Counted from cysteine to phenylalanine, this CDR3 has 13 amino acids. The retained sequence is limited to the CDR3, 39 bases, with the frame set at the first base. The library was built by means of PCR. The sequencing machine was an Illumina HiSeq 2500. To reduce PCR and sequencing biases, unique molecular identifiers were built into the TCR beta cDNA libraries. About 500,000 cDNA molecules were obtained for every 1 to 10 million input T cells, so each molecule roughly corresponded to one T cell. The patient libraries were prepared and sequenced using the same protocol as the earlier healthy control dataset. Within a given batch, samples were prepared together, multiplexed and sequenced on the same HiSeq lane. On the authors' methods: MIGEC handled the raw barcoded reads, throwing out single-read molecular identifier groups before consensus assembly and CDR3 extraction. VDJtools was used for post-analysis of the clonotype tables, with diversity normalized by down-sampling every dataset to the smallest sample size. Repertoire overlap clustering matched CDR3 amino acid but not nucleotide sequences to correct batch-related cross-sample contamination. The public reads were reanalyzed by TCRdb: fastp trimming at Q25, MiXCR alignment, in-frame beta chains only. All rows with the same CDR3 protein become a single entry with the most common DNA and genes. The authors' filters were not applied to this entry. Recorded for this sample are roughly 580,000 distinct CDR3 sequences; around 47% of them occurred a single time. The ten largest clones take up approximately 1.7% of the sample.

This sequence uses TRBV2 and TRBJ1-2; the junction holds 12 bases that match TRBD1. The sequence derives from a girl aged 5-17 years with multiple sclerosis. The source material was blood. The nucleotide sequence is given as TGTGCCAGCAGGGGGACAGGGGGCGATGGCTACACCTTC. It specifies CASRGTGGDGYTF. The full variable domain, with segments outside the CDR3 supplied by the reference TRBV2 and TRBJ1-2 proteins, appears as EPEVTQTPSHQVTQMGQEVILRCVPISNHLYFYWYRQILGQKVEFLVSFYNNEISEKSEIFDDQFSVERPDGSNFTLKIRSTKLEDSAMYFCASRGTGGDGYTFGSGTRLTVV.